The next 10 T cell receptor beta chains were all read from a single sample in a study of CD8 T cells in Susac syndrome. Reverse transcription of about 0.45 to 1 ug RNA was performed with random hexamers. TCRdb reanalysed the immunoSEQ multiplex PCR reads using MiXCR and keeps one entry per CDR3 protein. The table records some 130,000 distinct CDR3 sequences, approximately 95% of them present only once. The sequenced sample consisted of CD8+ T cells from PBMCs. The origin of the receptors is a human donor with Susac syndrome.

The rearrangement joins TRBV27 to TRBJ2-5, with D possibly being TRBD1 (5 bases). V was pared by 9 bases and J by 2 bases, with 16 bases between. Germline-derived CDR1 and CDR2 are MNHEY and SMNVEV (reference sequence). This CDR3 is built from 14 residues. CDR3 nucleotides: TGTGCCAGTCGTCCTCTCGACAGACAAGAGACCCAGTACTTC. Translating it yields CASRPLDRQETQYF.

This chain connects TRBV5-6 to TRBJ2-7; the D is unclear. Trimming took off 7 bases at V and 3 bases at J, with 17 bases between the two ends. Per germline, CDR1 SGHDT and CDR2 YYEEEE. The CDR3 has 14 amino acids. CDR3 in DNA: TGTGCCAGCGGTTTTGGGATCCTTGGCTACGAGCAGTACTTC. This sequence encodes CASGFGILGYEQYF.

The rearrangement uses TRBV15 and TRBJ2-7; D call uncertain. CDR1 is LNHNV, CDR2 YYDKDF, per germline (reference sequence). The CDR3 is 12 amino acids. The V and J ends lost 6 bases and 1 base respectively, with 7 bases between them. CDR3 loop: CATRDGSYEQYF. The CDR3 coding sequence is TGTGCCACCAGGGATGGGTCCTACGAGCAGTACTTC.

The V call is TRBV11-1, the J call TRBJ2-7; TRBD1 is a possible D gene (5 bases). This CDR3 has 11 amino acids. Germline V gene sequence: CDR1 SGHAT, CDR2 FQDESV (reference sequence). Trimming took off 5 bases at V and 5 bases at J, with 7 bases between the two ends. This CDR3 reads CASSPGNEQYF. The CDR3 nucleotides are TGTGCCAGCAGCCCAGGGAACGAGCAGTACTTC.

The chain uses TRBV24-1 and TRBJ2-1, with 10 bases lining up with TRBD1. CDR3 length: 14 residues. The ends lost 3 bases at V and 8 bases at J; junction bases unmatched: 3. Germline V lookup: CDR1 KGHDR, CDR2 SFDVKD. In DNA form, the CDR3 reads TGTGCCACCAGTGATCGGACAGGGGGTTATGAGCAGTTCTTC. Translated: CATSDRTGGYEQFF.

The gene calls are TRBV7-9 and TRBJ1-1, with TRBD1 identical over 7 bases. J gave up 3 bases and V 5 bases, and 9 bases lay outside the gene matches. The CDR3 has 15 amino acids. Germline V gene data show CDR1 as SEHNR and CDR2 as FQNEAQ (reference sequence). The CDR3 loop reads CASSKWTGRDTEAFF. DNA of the CDR3: TGTGCCAGCAGCAAATGGACAGGACGGGACACTGAAGCTTTCTTT.

CDR3 protein: CASSYWRLLWDTQYF. In DNA, the CDR3 is TGTGCCAGCAGTTACTGGCGGCTTCTATGGGATACGCAGTATTTT. This chain joins TRBV6-7 and TRBJ2-3, with D unresolved. TRBV6-7 is labeled an ORF, and its function is uncertain. Trimming shortened V by 1 base and J by 6 bases, and 14 bases separated the two germline ends. The CDR3 spans 15 residues.

The chain uses TRBV14 and TRBJ2-1; 12 bases fit TRBD2. This CDR3 has 15 residues. V was pared by 4 bases and J by 3 bases, with 1 base of the junction left unmatched. Germline assignment: CDR1 SGHDN and CDR2 FVKESK. The CDR3 protein is CASSPSGRDYNEQFF. For the CDR3, the DNA is TGTGCCAGCAGCCCTAGCGGGAGGGACTACAATGAGCAGTTCTTC.

The V call is TRBV6-5, the J call TRBJ2-7; 10 bases agree with TRBD1. The CDR3 is made up of 15 amino acids. Germline V CDR1 and CDR2: MNHEY, SVGAGI. V was clipped by 4 bases and J by 3 bases; unmatched bases: 6. For the CDR3, the DNA is TGTGCCAGCAGTTCTGACGGGACAGGGGTCTACGAGCAGTACTTC. It translates to CASSSDGTGVYEQYF.

This chain joins TRBV20-1 and TRBJ2-5; D ambiguous. The CDR3 totals 13 residues. Germline V lookup: CDR1 DFQATT, CDR2 SNEGSKA (reference sequence). With 3 bases removed from V and 5 bases from J, the gap between germline ends came to 13 bases. The CDR3 protein is CSASGEFGETQYF. The CDR3 bases are TGCAGTGCTAGTGGTGAATTTGGGGAGACCCAGTACTTC.